One and the same sample provided the 32 T cell receptor beta chains below, sequenced in a study of cytomegalovirus exposure and HLA in healthy donors. Primers included in the PCR were 60 Vbeta and 13 Jbeta primers. The data were produced by immunoSEQ multiplex PCR, yet TCRdb's version contains in-frame clones alone and is incomplete. The sample holds approximately 120,000 clones; just under 70% are singletons and the top ten take 4.5% to 5.5%. Sequencing was carried out using PBMCs. The receptors stem from a woman aged 70 to 79 in good health and CMV-seropositive.

As regards this clone: The junction differs from germline at one of its ends, possibly a read error. The rearrangement joins TRBV29-1 to TRBJ1-2; D not certain. Germline assignment: CDR1 SQVTM and CDR2 ANQGSEA. The CDR3 length is 12 residues. The CDR3 spells CSTLDTNYGYAF. The CDR3 DNA sequence: TGCAGCACACTTGATACTAACTATGGCTACGCCTTC.

Only a few counts were recorded for this clone. The chain combines TRBV30 with TRBJ2-3; maybe TRBD2 (7 bases). The CDR3 has 15 amino acids. Trimming took off 4 bases at V and 0 bases at J, with 14 bases between the two ends. Germline V gene lookup returns CDR1 GTSNPN and CDR2 SVGIG (reference sequence). The DNA of the CDR3 is TGTGCCTGGAAAGGGGGGGCAGCGAGCACAGATACGCAGTATTTT. It encodes CAWKGGAASTDTQYF.

V usage is TRBV7-2 and J usage is TRBJ1-1; no reliable D call. This CDR3 is built from 15 residues. The ends were cut back, 5 bases at V and 1 base at J, with 14 bases in the middle. CDR1 and CDR2 from the germline V gene are SGHTA and FQGNSA. CDR3 in amino acids: CASSPRAGRNTEAFF. Here the CDR3 DNA reads TGTGCCAGCAGCCCTCGGGCGGGGAGGAACACTGAAGCTTTCTTT.

The chain has TRBV6-6 and TRBJ2-1; D is uncertain. Germline V gives CDR1 MNHNY, CDR2 SVGAGI (reference sequence). This CDR3 spans 11 amino acids. Trimming removed 6 bases at V and 9 bases at J, with 9 bases between. The CDR3 DNA sequence: TGTGCCAGCAGCCCTATTGGTGAGCAGTTCTTC. Protein: CASSPIGEQFF.

In nucleotides, the CDR3 is TGTGCCAGCGCTCACCCAGGGGGCGAGCAGTACTTC. It specifies CASAHPGGEQYF. The rearrangement uses TRBV7-2 and TRBJ2-7; 7 bases are a match to TRBD1. Germline V gene data show CDR1 as SGHTA and CDR2 as FQGNSA. The CDR3 loop spans 12 amino acids. The V and J ends lost 8 bases and 6 bases, in that order; junction bases with no gene match: 7.

This rearrangement joins TRBV29-1 to TRBJ2-1; TRBD2 agrees at 7 bases. The CDR3 consists of 13 residues. The junction had 5 bases not matched to a gene; V was cut back by 0 bases and J by 9 bases. Germline lookup yields CDR1 SQVTM and CDR2 ANQGSEA. The CDR3 nucleotides are TGCAGCGTTGAAGATAAAGGGGAGGGTGAGCAGTTCTTC. Amino acids: CSVEDKGEGEQFF.

The chain couples TRBV6-4 to TRBJ1-1; 8 bases match TRBD1. The CDR3 spans 14 residues. Per germline, CDR1 MRHNA and CDR2 SNTAGT. V gave up 6 bases and J gave up 4 bases; unmatched junction bases: 7. CDR3: CASRKTGVATEAFF. DNA of the CDR3: TGTGCCAGCAGAAAGACAGGGGTGGCCACTGAAGCTTTCTTT.

This clone was observed a few times. This rearrangement joins TRBV29-1 to TRBJ2-7, with a weak D call TRBD2 (6 bases). This CDR3 contains 14 residues. Trimming removed 0 bases at V and 3 bases at J, with 12 bases between. CDR1 is SQVTM, CDR2 ANQGSEA, per germline. The DNA for the CDR3 is TGCAGCGTTGAAGATAGACGGGGAGGCTACGAGCAGTACTTC. Translated, it gives CSVEDRRGGYEQYF.

In its sample, this clone was seen a few times. The chain uses TRBV29-1 and TRBJ2-2; 8 bases agree with TRBD1. CDR3 length: 13 residues. J gave up 4 bases and V 7 bases, and 5 bases lay outside the gene matches. Germline V gene data show CDR1 as SQVTM and CDR2 as ANQGSEA. CDR3 protein: CSGRQGITGELFF. CDR3 coding DNA: TGCAGCGGAAGACAGGGGATCACCGGGGAGCTGTTTTTT.

The chain links TRBV7-2 to TRBJ2-7, with a weak D call TRBD2 (6 bases). Germline V gene sequence: CDR1 SGHTA, CDR2 FQGNSA. V lost 0 bases and J 2 bases, leaving 11 bases between the germline ends. This CDR3 region has 15 residues. The CDR3 coding sequence is TGTGCCAGCAGCTTAGCAGGGACTTTAACCTACGAGCAGTACTTC. It is translated as CASSLAGTLTYEQYF.

On this clone: The CDR3 does not close with the conserved phenylalanine or tryptophan, likely indicating a read error. This sequence joins TRBV4-2 and TRBJ1-2, with D uncertain. The V end was cut by 3 bases, the J end by 4 bases, with 12 bases between. Germline V gene data show CDR1 as LGHNA and CDR2 as YNFKEQ. The CDR3 loop spans 14 amino acids. The CDR3 loop reads CASSHLGEFYGYTL. The CDR3 bases are TGTGCCAGCAGCCACCTCGGAGAGTTCTATGGCTACACCCTC.

This sequence joins TRBV4-1 and TRBJ2-7; the match to TRBD1 covers 7 bases. CDR1 and CDR2 from the germline V gene are MGHRA and YSYEKL. With V trimmed by 2 bases and J by 4 bases, 8 bases remained unmatched. This CDR3 region has 15 residues. The CDR3 here is CASSQLEGGAYEQYF. The CDR3 bases are TGCGCCAGCAGCCAACTTGAAGGGGGCGCATACGAGCAGTACTTC.

This chain joins TRBV19 and TRBJ1-2; possible D gene TRBD1, 5 bases. The CDR3 is 15 residues long. V lost 6 bases and J lost 4, with 18 bases in between. Germline V CDR1 and CDR2: LNHDA, SQIVND (reference sequence). CDR3 loop: CASSATDFLPYGYTF. The CDR3 DNA reads TGTGCCAGTAGCGCGACAGACTTCCTTCCCTATGGCTACACCTTC.

The chain uses TRBV6-1 and TRBJ1-1; tentative D call: TRBD1 (5 bases). CDR3 size: 15 residues. Germline values: CDR1 MNHNS, CDR2 SASEGT. V was clipped by 2 bases and J by 3 bases, with 13 bases between them. The CDR3 protein is CASSETFWGDTEAFF. The CDR3 DNA reads TGTGCCAGCAGTGAAACCTTTTGGGGGGACACTGAAGCTTTCTTT.

The chain employs TRBV6-5 and TRBJ2-1; 10 positions match TRBD2. J lost 7 bases, V lost 0 bases, and 3 bases had no gene match. CDR3 length: 15 residues. The V gene's germline CDR1 is MNHEY and CDR2 SVGAGI. Written as DNA, the CDR3 is TGTGCCAGCAGTTACTCTAGCGGGGGGTTGAATGAGCAGTTCTTC. Encoded protein: CASSYSSGGLNEQFF.

This clone was observed a single time. The chain carries TRBV27 and TRBJ2-6; TRBD2 might be the D (5 bases). The CDR3 extends over 16 amino acids. Trimming shortened V by 0 bases and J by 2 bases, and 8 bases separated the two germline ends. Per the germline V gene, CDR1 is MNHEY and CDR2 is SMNVEV (reference sequence). In DNA form, the CDR3 reads TGTGCCAGCAGTTTATCTGCCGGGACTGGGGCCAACGTCCTGACTTTC. This encodes CASSLSAGTGANVLTF.

This clone was counted only a few times. This sequence joins TRBV7-9 and TRBJ2-7; 12 bases map to TRBD2. The junction had 3 bases not matched to a gene; V was cut back by 4 bases and J by 2 bases. CDR1 is SEHNR and CDR2 is FQNEAQ in the germline V gene (reference sequence). The CDR3 covers 15 residues. CDR3 bases: TGTGCCAGCAGCTCTACTAGCGGGGGGACCTACGAGCAGTACTTC. Residues: CASSSTSGGTYEQYF.

There are a few counts of this clone. This sequence joins TRBV29-1 and TRBJ2-6; no reliable D call. Germline loops: CDR1 SQVTM, CDR2 ANQGSEA. The CDR3 consists of 15 residues. Trimming removed 4 bases from V and 1 base from J, with 11 bases in between. CDR3 DNA: TGCAGCGTTGGAGACGGTTATTCTGGGGCCAACGTCCTGACTTTC. Translation: CSVGDGYSGANVLTF.

Turning to this clone: This sample also contains other DNA sequences that code for the same CDR3. The rearrangement links TRBV30 to TRBJ2-2, with a possible D match to TRBD2 (5 bases). V was cut by 4 bases and J by 5 bases, with 8 bases left in between. Germline-derived CDR1 and CDR2 are GTSNPN and SVGIG (reference sequence). CDR3 length: 12 residues. CDR3 sequence: CAWTPGTGELFF. The CDR3 bases are TGTGCCTGGACCCCGGGAACCGGGGAGCTGTTTTTT.

V is TRBV6-5 and J is TRBJ1-3, with a tentative D call TRBD1 (6 bases). Germline values: CDR1 MNHEY, CDR2 SVGAGI. The CDR3 is 14 amino acids. V was cut by 4 bases and J by 11 bases, with 18 bases left in between. CDR3 amino acids: CASSFNRAAQAIYF. In nucleotides, the CDR3 is TGTGCCAGCAGTTTCAACAGGGCCGCGCAGGCCATATATTTT.

In its sample, this clone was seen many times. This chain uses TRBV27 with TRBJ2-1, with D unclear. The germline V and J ends were trimmed by 2 bases and 2 bases, with 10 bases remaining between them. The CDR3 runs to 15 residues. Germline values: CDR1 MNHEY, CDR2 SMNVEV (reference sequence). The CDR3 region has the DNA TGTGCCAGCAGTTTAGCGGCGGAAACCTACAATGAGCAGTTCTTC. Its protein is CASSLAAETYNEQFF.

The rearrangement joins TRBV2 to TRBJ1-3, with D possibly matching TRBD1 (6 bases). V was cut by 6 bases and J by 4 bases, with 13 bases left in between. CDR1 and CDR2 (germline): SNHLY, FYNNEI. This CDR3 is built from 14 residues. The CDR3: CASSQTGSGNTIYF. CDR3 DNA: TGTGCCAGCAGCCAGACAGGTTCGGGAAACACCATATATTTT.

The V gene is TRBV5-5, the J gene TRBJ1-4; TRBD1 might be the D (6 bases). The CDR3 loop spans 16 amino acids. V lost 3 bases, J lost 3 bases, and 15 bases lay in between. Germline CDR1 SGHKS, CDR2 YYEKEE (reference sequence). CDR3 loop: CASSSLQGSANEKLFF. In DNA, the CDR3 is TGTGCCAGCAGCTCCCTACAGGGCTCGGCTAATGAAAAACTGTTTTTT.

The gene calls are TRBV29-1 and TRBJ2-7; 10 nucleotides match TRBD1. Per the germline V gene, CDR1 is SQVTM and CDR2 is ANQGSEA. This CDR3 region has 13 residues. Germline trimming cut 6 bases from V and 4 bases from J; bases unmatched to any gene: 6. CDR3 nucleotides: TGCAGCGTGGCGGACAGGGGGTTTTACGAGCAGTACTTC. It specifies CSVADRGFYEQYF.

The V gene is TRBV18, the J gene TRBJ2-5; maybe TRBD1 (5 bases). V dropped 2 bases and J dropped 2 bases, with 9 bases sitting between them. Looked up from germline, CDR1 is KGHSH and CDR2 is LQKENI. The CDR3 is made up of 14 amino acids. The CDR3 reads CASSPLTAQETQYF. For the CDR3, the DNA is TGTGCCAGCTCACCATTGACAGCTCAAGAGACCCAGTACTTC.

V is TRBV15 and J is TRBJ1-2; weak D call: TRBD1 (6 bases). CDR3 size: 15 residues. The germline CDR1 and CDR2 sequences are LNHNV and YYDKDF (reference sequence). The germline V and J ends were trimmed by 3 bases and 7 bases, with 18 bases remaining between them. The DNA for the CDR3 is TGTGCCACCAGCAGTGGCGGCAGGGGAACCCTTGGCTACACCTTC. Protein product: CATSSGGRGTLGYTF.

The J gene is TRBJ2-3, the V gene TRBV5-1; D ambiguous. Germline lookup yields CDR1 SGHRS and CDR2 YFSETQ. V gave up 0 bases and J gave up 2 bases, with 7 bases separating them. This CDR3 contains 14 residues. The CDR3: CASSLDQSTDTQYF. DNA of the CDR3: TGCGCCAGCAGCTTGGACCAGTCCACAGATACGCAGTATTTT.

The chain links TRBV6-5 to TRBJ2-7; a weak D match, TRBD2 (5 bases). The germline gives CDR1 MNHEY, CDR2 SVGAGI. The CDR3 has 16 amino acids. The V and J ends lost 2 bases and 7 bases respectively, with 21 bases between them. The CDR3 loop reads CASSYQSLQTSGEQYF. In DNA, the CDR3 is TGTGCCAGCAGTTACCAAAGCCTCCAAACCTCGGGGGAGCAGTACTTC.

The chain links TRBV2 to TRBJ1-1, with unresolved D. V was trimmed by 7 bases and J by 5 bases, leaving 14 bases between them. Germline lookup yields CDR1 SNHLY and CDR2 FYNNEI. This CDR3 contains 13 residues. CDR3 region: CASTASGRTEAFF. CDR3 nucleotides: TGTGCCAGCACCGCATCCGGCAGGACTGAAGCTTTCTTT.

This clone was observed a handful of times. The chain employs TRBV7-6 and TRBJ2-1; 8 bases map to TRBD2. This CDR3 has 15 amino acids. Per the germline V gene, CDR1 is SGHVS and CDR2 is FNYEAQ. V lost 0 bases and J lost 7; bases outside the gene matches: 5. CDR3 nucleotide sequence: TGTGCCAGCAGCTTAGCGCGGGGGGCGGGGAATGAGCAGTTCTTC. It is translated as CASSLARGAGNEQFF.

This CDR3 is CASRLNRQANLEQFF. CDR3 nucleotide sequence: TGTGCCAGCAGGCTGAACAGGCAAGCCAATCTTGAGCAGTTCTTC. V usage is TRBV2 and J usage is TRBJ2-1; D perhaps matches TRBD1 (5 bases). The CDR3 spans 15 residues. Per the germline V gene, CDR1 is SNHLY and CDR2 is FYNNEI. V was pared by 6 bases and J by 9 bases, with 21 bases between.

The chain is built from TRBV30 and TRBJ1-1; 10 nucleotides align to TRBD1. Germline V CDR1 and CDR2: GTSNPN, SVGIG (reference sequence). J gave up 0 bases and V 1 base, and 8 bases lay outside the gene matches. The CDR3 has 17 amino acids. The CDR3 loop reads CAWSGGDRGLMNTEAFF. The CDR3 region has the DNA TGTGCCTGGAGTGGGGGGGACAGGGGACTCATGAACACTGAAGCTTTCTTT.